The text below deals with one T cell receptor (beta chain). The target antigen is unknown. Germline loops: CDR1 MGHRA, CDR2 YSYEKL. This CDR3 contains 13 residues. Trimming took off 2 bases at V and 4 bases at J, with 8 bases between the two ends. Sequencing used immunoSEQ multiplex PCR; TCRdb keeps in-frame clones, though not all of them. Of 60,000 or so clones listed, 75% to 90% are singletons. The sample belongs to a study of Tregs in tolerant kidney transplant recipients. Study conclusions and caveats: The most relevant donor-specific Treg TCRbeta repertoire apparently came from expansion with activated donor B cells. For some patients, primers changed over time, blocking nucleotide-level comparison.

CD4+CD25+CD127- Tregs, CD4+CD25- non-Tregs, CD4 and CD8 cells were sorted. V and J are TRBV4-1 and TRBJ2-5, with TRBD1 as a possible D gene (5 bases). This clonotype was obtained from a human donor who received a combined kidney and bone marrow transplant. Sequences were derived from Tregs from blood, sampled before the transplant. CDR3 amino acids: CASSQQGLETQYF. The CDR3 coding sequence is TGCGCCAGCAGCCAACAGGGTTTAGAGACCCAGTACTTC.